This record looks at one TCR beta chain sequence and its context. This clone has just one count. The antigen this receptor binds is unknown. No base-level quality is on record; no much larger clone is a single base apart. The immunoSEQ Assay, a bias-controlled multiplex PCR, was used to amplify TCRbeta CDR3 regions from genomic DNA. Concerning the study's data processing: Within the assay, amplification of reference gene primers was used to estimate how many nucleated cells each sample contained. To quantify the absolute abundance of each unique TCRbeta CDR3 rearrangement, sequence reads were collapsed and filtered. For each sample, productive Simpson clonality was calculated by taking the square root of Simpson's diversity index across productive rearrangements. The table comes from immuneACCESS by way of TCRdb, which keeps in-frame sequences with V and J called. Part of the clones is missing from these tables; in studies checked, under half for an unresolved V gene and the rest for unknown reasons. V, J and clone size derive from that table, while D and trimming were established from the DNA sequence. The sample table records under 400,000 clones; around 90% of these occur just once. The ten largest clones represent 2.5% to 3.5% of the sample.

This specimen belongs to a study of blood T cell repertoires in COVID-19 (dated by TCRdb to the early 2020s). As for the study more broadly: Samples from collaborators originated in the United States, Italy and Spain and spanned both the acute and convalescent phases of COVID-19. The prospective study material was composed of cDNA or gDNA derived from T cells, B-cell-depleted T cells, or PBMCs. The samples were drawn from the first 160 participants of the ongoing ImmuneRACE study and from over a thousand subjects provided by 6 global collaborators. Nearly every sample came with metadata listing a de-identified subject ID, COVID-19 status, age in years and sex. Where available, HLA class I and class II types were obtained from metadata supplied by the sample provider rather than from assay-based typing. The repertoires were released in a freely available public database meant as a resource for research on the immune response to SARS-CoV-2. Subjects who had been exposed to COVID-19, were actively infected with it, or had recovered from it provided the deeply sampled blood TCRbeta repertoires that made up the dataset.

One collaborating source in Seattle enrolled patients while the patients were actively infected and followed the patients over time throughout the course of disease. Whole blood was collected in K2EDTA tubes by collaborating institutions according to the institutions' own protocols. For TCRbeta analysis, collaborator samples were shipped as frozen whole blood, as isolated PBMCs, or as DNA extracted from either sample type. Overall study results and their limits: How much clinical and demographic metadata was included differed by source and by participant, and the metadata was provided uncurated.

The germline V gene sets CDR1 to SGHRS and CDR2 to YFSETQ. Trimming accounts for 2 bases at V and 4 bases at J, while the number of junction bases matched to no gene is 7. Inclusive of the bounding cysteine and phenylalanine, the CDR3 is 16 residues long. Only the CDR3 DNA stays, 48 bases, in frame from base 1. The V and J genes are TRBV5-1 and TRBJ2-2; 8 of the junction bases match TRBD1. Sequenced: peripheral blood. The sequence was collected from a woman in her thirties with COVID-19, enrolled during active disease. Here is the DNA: TGCGCCAGCAGCTTTCAGGGGGCTCGGGGCACCGGGGAGCTGTTTTTT. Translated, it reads CASSFQGARGTGELFF.